This T cell receptor (beta chain) was documented in a study of high-grade serous ovarian cancer treatment subgroups. Overall study: Each sample yielded on average about 7,000 unique TCR beta rearrangements from approximately 13,000 reads. Study-level findings and limits: The analyses considered CDR3 and ignored CDR1 and CDR2. Bulk tumor TCR sequencing gave no spatial information. Clonal relatedness tracked neoantigen level, and by trend copy number and mutation load.

Germline V gene data show CDR1 as LGHNA and CDR2 as YNFKEQ. This CDR3 contains 16 residues. Unmatched junction bases numbered 4, after V lost 4 bases and J lost 0 bases. Clones were read by immunoSEQ multiplex PCR, and TCRdb kept only the in-frame ones, dropping some. The sample includes around 15,000 clones, approximately 70% of them seen just once. Tumor samples were taken before definitive surgery or chemotherapy. In regard to this clone: Its antigen is unidentified.

The chain links TRBV4-2 to TRBJ1-4; the match to TRBD1 covers 8 bases. This clonotype was obtained from a human donor with high-grade serous ovarian cancer. The material sequenced was tumor tissue. In nucleotides, the CDR3 is TGTGCCAGCAGCCGTCCACAGGGGGCAACTAATGAAAAACTGTTTTTT. It specifies CASSRPQGATNEKLFF.